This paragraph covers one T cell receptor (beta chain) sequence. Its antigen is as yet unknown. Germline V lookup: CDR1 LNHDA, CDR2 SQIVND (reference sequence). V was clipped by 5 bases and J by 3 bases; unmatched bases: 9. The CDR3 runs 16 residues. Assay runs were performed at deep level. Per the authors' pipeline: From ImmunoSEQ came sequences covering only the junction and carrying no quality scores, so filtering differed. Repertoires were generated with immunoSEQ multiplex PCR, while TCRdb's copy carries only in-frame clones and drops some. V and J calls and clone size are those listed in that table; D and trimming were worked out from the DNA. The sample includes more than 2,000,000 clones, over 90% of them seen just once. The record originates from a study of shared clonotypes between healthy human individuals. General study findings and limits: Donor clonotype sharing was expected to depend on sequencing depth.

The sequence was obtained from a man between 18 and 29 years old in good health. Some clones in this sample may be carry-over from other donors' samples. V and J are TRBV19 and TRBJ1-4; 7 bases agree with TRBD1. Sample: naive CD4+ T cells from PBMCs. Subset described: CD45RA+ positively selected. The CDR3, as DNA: TGTGCCAGTAGTGAATTAAGGGGGCCCTCTAATGAAAAACTGTTTTTT. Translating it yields CASSELRGPSNEKLFF. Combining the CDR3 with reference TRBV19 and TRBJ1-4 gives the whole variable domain DGGITQSPKYLFRKEGQNVTLSCEQNLNHDAMYWYRQDPGQGLRLIYYSQIVNDFQKGDIAEGYSVSREKKESFPLTVTSAQKNPTAFYLCASSELRGPSNEKLFFGSGTQLSVL.